A selection of T cell receptor beta chains follows, all from one sample in a study of T cell changes during pregnancy in multiple sclerosis. Generated by immunoSEQ multiplex PCR, the TCRdb table keeps only in-frame clones and is missing some. Of tens of thousands of clones in the sample, about 91% were seen once. The specimen comprised PBMCs, sampled in the first trimester of pregnancy. Every receptor here comes from a female donor in good health, serving as a control in a pregnancy study. Some clones in this sample may be carry-over from other donors' samples. The CDR3 runs from the conserved cysteine through the conserved F or W. D genes are given only for firm matches. Not every row has a clone size; where given, it reads once, few, many or a size class.

TRBD1 TRBJ1-2 TRBV6-1 . CASSVTGKGYGYTF TGTGCCAGCAGTGTGACAGGGAAAGGCTATGGCTACACCTTC
. TRBJ2-7 TRBV4-3 . CASSQDPRGGTYEQYF TGCGCCAGCAGCCAAGACCCCAGGGGTGGGACCTACGAGCAGTACTTC
. TRBJ2-7 TRBV15 once CATSSWGQGKKGYEQYF TGTGCCACCAGCTCTTGGGGTCAGGGCAAAAAGGGATACGAGCAGTACTTC
TRBD1 TRBJ1-4 TRBV6-1 . CASRGTGDEKLFF TGTGCCAGCAGGGGGACAGGGGATGAAAAACTGTTTTTT
TRBD1 TRBJ1-2 TRBV6-5 . CATNRDRGARDGYTF TGTGCCACCAACCGGGACAGGGGCGCGAGAGATGGCTACACCTTC
. TRBJ2-3 TRBV28 . CASSYTGKFRDTQYF TGTGCCAGCAGTTATACGGGAAAGTTTAGAGATACGCAGTATTTT
. TRBJ1-2 TRBV6-1 . CASSDPRDPNRGGYTF TGTGCCAGCAGTGATCCTCGCGACCCGAACCGGGGTGGCTACACCTTC
. TRBJ2-7 TRBV9 . CASSVGRGGSYEQYF TGTGCCAGCAGCGTTGGCAGGGGAGGGTCCTACGAGCAGTACTTC
. TRBJ1-3 TRBV7-9 . CASSSVLRSSGNTIYF TGTGCCAGCAGCAGCGTACTTAGGTCCTCTGGAAACACCATATATTTT
. TRBJ1-2 TRBV5-1 . CASSLRQAHGYTF TGCGCCAGCAGCCTCCGACAGGCTCATGGCTACACCTTC
. TRBJ2-3 TRBV5-6 . CASSLGTPTDTQYF TGTGCCAGCAGCTTGGGGACTCCCACAGATACGCAGTATTTT
. TRBJ1-5 TRBV4-1 . CASSQLGQRVDQPQHF TGCGCCAGCAGCCAACTGGGGCAAAGGGTGGATCAGCCCCAGCATTTT
. TRBJ2-7 TRBV7-9 . CASSPPGGDRESSLGEQYF TGTGCCAGCAGCCCCCCCGGGGGGGACAGGGAATCCTCCTTGGGGGAGCAGTACTTC
. TRBJ1-1 TRBV15 . CATRVPGMYTEAFF TGTGCCACCAGAGTACCGGGGATGTACACTGAAGCTTTCTTT
. TRBJ1-6 TRBV28 few CASSSGTKTLHF TGTGCCAGCAGTTCCGGGACAAAAACCCTCCACTTT
TRBD1 TRBJ1-2 TRBV9 . CASSPTTGRYGYTF TGTGCCAGCAGCCCGACGACAGGGCGCTATGGCTACACCTTC
. TRBJ1-5 TRBV27 . CASSLSIGNNQPQHF TGTGCCAGCAGTTTATCGATCGGGAACAATCAGCCCCAGCATTTT
TRBD2 TRBJ2-1 TRBV10-2 . CASSSGLAGNLDEQFF TGCGCCAGCAGCTCCGGACTAGCGGGAAACCTTGATGAGCAGTTCTTC
TRBD2 TRBJ2-1 TRBV7-9 . CASSSPGLADYNEQFF TGTGCCAGCAGCTCCCCGGGACTAGCGGATTACAATGAGCAGTTCTTC
. TRBJ2-3 TRBV21-1 . CASRVASGGAKGTDTQYF TGTGCCAGCCGCGTGGCTAGCGGGGGGGCGAAAGGGACAGATACGCAGTATTTT
. TRBJ2-1 TRBV7-9 . CANVGGGEQFF TGTGCCAACGTCGGGGGTGGTGAGCAGTTCTTC
. TRBJ1-1 TRBV6-1 . CASKYPGQNTEAFF TGTGCCAGCAAATATCCGGGACAGAACACTGAAGCTTTCTTT
. TRBJ2-2 TRBV7-9 . CASSPPHPGGELFF TGTGCCAGCAGCCCCCCTCACCCGGGCGGGGAGCTGTTTTTT
. TRBJ1-5 TRBV19 once CASRHGQVDQPQHF TGTGCCAGTAGGCATGGGCAGGTAGATCAGCCCCAGCATTTT
TRBD1 TRBJ2-7 TRBV9 . CASSESGTGSIYEQYF TGTGCCAGCAGCGAGAGTGGGACAGGGAGTATCTACGAGCAGTACTTC
. TRBJ2-5 TRBV6-1 . CASHRAPETQYF TGTGCCAGCCACAGGGCACCCGAGACCCAGTACTTC
TRBD2 TRBJ2-5 TRBV5-1 once CASSGPLAGAQETQYF TGCGCCAGCAGCGGCCCACTAGCGGGGGCTCAAGAGACCCAGTACTTC
TRBD1 TRBJ1-2 TRBV25-1 . CASTHTGTDDYGYTF TGTGCCAGCACCCATACCGGGACAGATGATTATGGCTACACCTTC
TRBD1 TRBJ1-6 TRBV28 . CASRLDRANSPLHF TGTGCCAGCAGACTGGACAGGGCCAATTCACCCCTCCACTTT
. TRBJ2-5 TRBV7-3 . CASSLEGGAETQYF TGTGCCAGCAGCTTAGAGGGAGGCGCGGAGACCCAGTACTTC
. TRBJ2-1 TRBV2 . CASSEALRGEQFF TGTGCCAGCAGTGAAGCGCTTCGAGGGGAGCAGTTCTTC
TRBD1 TRBJ2-3 TRBV27 once CACGVGDRITDTQYF TGTGCCTGCGGGGTGGGGGACAGGATCACAGATACGCAGTATTTT
TRBD2 TRBJ2-3 TRBV4-3 . CASSQDLASGGDTQYF TGCGCCAGCAGCCAAGATCTGGCTAGCGGAGGAGATACGCAGTATTTT
. TRBJ1-4 TRBV5-1 . CASSLAGAGEKLFF TGCGCCAGCAGCTTGGCAGGGGCCGGCGAAAAACTGTTTTTT
. TRBJ1-2 TRBV27 once CASSSPGLPFGYTF TGTGCCAGCAGCTCACCGGGACTGCCGTTTGGCTACACCTTC
. TRBJ2-7 TRBV30 . CAWSHEEQYF TGTGCCTGGAGTCACGAGGAGCAGTACTTC
TRBD1 TRBJ1-2 TRBV5-4 . CASSLDRGRGYTF TGTGCCAGCAGCTTGGACAGGGGGCGCGGCTACACCTTC